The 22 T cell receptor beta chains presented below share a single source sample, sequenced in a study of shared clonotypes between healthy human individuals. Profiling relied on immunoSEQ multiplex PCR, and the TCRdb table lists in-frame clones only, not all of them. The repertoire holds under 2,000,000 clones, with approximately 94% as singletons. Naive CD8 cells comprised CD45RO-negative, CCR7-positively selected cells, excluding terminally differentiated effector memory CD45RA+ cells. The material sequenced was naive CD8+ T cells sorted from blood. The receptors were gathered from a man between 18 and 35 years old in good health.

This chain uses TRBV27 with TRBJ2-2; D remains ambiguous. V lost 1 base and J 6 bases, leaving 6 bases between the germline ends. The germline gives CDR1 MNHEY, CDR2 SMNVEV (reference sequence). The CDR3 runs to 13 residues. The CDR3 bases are TGTGCCAGCAGTTTATTCGTCTCCGGGGAGCTGTTTTTT. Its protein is CASSLFVSGELFF.

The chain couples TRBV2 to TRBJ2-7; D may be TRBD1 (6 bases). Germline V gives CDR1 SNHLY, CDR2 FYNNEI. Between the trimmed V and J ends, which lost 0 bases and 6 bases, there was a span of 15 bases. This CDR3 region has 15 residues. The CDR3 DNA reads TGTGCCAGCAGTGAAGCGCCTGGGCAGGGGATCGAGCAGTACTTC. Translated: CASSEAPGQGIEQYF.

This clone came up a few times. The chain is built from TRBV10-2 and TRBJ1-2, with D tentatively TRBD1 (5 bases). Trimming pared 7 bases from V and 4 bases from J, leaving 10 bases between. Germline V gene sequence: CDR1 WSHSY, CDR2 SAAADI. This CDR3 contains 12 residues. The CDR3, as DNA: TGCGCCAGCAATTCGGGGGGCTATGGCTACACCTTC. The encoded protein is CASNSGGYGYTF.

In nucleotides, the CDR3 is TGTGCCAGCAGCCCCATGGGGATGTCACTCTACGAGCAGTACTTC. This gives the protein CASSPMGMSLYEQYF. V gene TRBV6-5 combines with J gene TRBJ2-7; D is unclear. In germline, CDR1 is MNHEY, CDR2 SVGAGI. V lost 6 bases to trimming and J lost 3 bases, with 18 bases between them. The CDR3 has 15 residues.

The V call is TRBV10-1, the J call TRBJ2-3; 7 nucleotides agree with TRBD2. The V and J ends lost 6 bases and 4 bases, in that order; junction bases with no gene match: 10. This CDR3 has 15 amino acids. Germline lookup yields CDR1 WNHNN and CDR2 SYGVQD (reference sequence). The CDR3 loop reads CASRDDSSGADTQYF. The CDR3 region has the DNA TGCGCCAGCAGGGACGACTCGAGCGGGGCAGATACGCAGTATTTT.

The CDR3 is CASRTGSTTEAFF. The DNA of the CDR3 is TGTGCCAGCAGGACAGGGAGTACCACTGAAGCTTTCTTT. The chain is built from TRBV28 and TRBJ1-1, with 7 positions matching TRBD1. The CDR3 consists of 13 residues. V trimming: 6 bases; J trimming: 4 bases; junction bases outside the gene matches: 5. Germline values: CDR1 MDHEN, CDR2 SYDVKM.

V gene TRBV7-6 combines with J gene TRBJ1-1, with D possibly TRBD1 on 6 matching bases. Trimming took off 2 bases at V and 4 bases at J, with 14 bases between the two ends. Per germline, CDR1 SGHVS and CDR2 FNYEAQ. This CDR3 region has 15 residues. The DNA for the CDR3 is TGTGCCAGCAGCTTAAGTACAGGGCTGGGCACTGAAGCTTTCTTT. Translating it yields CASSLSTGLGTEAFF.

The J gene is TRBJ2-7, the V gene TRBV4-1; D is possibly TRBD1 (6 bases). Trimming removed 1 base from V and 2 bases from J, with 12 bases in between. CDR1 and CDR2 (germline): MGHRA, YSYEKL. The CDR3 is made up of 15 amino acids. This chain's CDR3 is CASSQGAGDAYEQYF. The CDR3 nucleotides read TGCGCCAGCAGCCAAGGGGCAGGGGATGCCTACGAGCAGTACTTC.

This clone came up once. The chain's CDR3 is CASSESGTGNEQYF. The CDR3 region has the DNA TGTGCCAGCAGCGAGTCCGGGACAGGGAACGAGCAGTACTTC. The chain has TRBV9 and TRBJ2-7; 9 nucleotides agree with TRBD1. The CDR3 is made up of 14 amino acids. Germline V gives CDR1 SGDLS, CDR2 YYNGEE. The trim removed 3 bases at V and 5 bases at J, leaving 6 bases unmatched.

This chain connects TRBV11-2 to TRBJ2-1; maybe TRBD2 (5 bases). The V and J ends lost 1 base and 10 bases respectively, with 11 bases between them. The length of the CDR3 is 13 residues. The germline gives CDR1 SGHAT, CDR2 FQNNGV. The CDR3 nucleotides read TGTGCCAGCAGCTTAGGCCGGACTTCAGAGCAGTTCTTC. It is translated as CASSLGRTSEQFF.

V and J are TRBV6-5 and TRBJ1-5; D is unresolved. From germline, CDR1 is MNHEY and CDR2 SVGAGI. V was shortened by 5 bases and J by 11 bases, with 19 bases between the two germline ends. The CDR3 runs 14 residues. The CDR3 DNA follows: TGTGCCAGCAGTCCCGAGGGCCGCTCGATGGCCCAGCATTTT. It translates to CASSPEGRSMAQHF.

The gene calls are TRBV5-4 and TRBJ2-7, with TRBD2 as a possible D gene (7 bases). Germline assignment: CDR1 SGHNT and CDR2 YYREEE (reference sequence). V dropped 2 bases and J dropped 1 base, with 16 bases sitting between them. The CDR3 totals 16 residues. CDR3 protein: CASSFRGGGESYEQYF. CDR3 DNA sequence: TGTGCCAGCAGCTTCAGAGGGGGGGGCGAATCCTACGAGCAGTACTTC.

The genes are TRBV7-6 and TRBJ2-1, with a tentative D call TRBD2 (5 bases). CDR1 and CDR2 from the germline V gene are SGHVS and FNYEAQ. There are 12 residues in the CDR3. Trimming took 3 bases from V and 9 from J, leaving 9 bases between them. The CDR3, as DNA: TGTGCCAGCAGCTTGAGGGAGCGTGAGCAGTTCTTC. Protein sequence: CASSLREREQFF.

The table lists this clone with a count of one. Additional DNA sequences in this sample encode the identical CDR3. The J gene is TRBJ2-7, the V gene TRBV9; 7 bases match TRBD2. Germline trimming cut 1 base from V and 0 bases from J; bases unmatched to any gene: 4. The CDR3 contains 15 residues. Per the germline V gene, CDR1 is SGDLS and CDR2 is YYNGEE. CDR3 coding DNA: TGTGCCAGCAGCGTATCGGGCGGGAGCTCCTACGAGCAGTACTTC. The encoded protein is CASSVSGGSSYEQYF.

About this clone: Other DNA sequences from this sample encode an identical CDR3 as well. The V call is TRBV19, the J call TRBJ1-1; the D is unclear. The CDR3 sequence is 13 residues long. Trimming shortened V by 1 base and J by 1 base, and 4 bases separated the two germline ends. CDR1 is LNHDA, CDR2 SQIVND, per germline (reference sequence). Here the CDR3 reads CASSIGQNTEAFF. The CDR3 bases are TGTGCCAGTAGTATAGGGCAGAACACTGAAGCTTTCTTT.

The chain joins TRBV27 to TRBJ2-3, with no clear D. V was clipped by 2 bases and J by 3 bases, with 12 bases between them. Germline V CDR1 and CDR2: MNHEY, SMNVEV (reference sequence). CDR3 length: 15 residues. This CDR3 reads CASSLGPAVTDTQYF. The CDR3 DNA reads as TGTGCCAGCAGTTTAGGTCCGGCAGTTACAGATACGCAGTATTTT.

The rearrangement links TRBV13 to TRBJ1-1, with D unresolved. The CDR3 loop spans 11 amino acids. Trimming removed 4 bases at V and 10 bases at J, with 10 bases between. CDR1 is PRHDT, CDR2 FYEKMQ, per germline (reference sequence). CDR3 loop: CASSSGVGAFF. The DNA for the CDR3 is TGTGCCAGCAGCTCCGGGGTAGGAGCTTTCTTT.

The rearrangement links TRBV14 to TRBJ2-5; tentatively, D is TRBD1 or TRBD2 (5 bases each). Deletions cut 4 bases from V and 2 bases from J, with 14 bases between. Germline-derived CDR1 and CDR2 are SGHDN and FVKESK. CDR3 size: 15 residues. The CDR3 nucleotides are TGTGCCAGCAGCCCATCGAGGGGCCCGCAAGAGACCCAGTACTTC. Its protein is CASSPSRGPQETQYF. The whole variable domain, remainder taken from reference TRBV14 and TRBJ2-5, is EAGVTQFPSHSVIEKGQTVTLRCDPISGHDNLYWYRRVMGKEIKFLLHFVKESKQDESGMPNNRFLAERTGGTYSTLKVQPAELEDSGVYFCASSPSRGPQETQYFGPGTRLLVL.

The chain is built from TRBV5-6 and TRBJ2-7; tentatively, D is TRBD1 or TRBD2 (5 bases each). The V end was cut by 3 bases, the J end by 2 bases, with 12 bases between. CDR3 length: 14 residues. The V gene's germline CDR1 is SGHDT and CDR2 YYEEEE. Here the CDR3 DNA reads TGTGCCAGCAGCTCCCGGGACCTCGCCTACGAGCAGTACTTC. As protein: CASSSRDLAYEQYF.

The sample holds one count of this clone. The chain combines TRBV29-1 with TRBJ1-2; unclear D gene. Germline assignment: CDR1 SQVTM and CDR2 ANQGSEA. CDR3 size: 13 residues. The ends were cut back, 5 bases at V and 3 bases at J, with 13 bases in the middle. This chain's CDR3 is CSVLDDSYYGYTF. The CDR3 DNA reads TGCAGCGTTCTGGACGACTCTTACTATGGCTACACCTTC.

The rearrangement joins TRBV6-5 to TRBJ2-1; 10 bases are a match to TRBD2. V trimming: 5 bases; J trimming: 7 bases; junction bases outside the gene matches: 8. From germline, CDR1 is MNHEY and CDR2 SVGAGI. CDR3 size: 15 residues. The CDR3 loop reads CASSNLAGAKNEQFF. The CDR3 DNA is TGTGCCAGCAGTAATCTAGCGGGGGCTAAAAATGAGCAGTTCTTC.

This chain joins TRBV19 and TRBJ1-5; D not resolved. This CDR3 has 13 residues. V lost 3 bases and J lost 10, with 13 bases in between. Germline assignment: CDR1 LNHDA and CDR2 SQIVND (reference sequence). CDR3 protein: CASSIDPELPQHF. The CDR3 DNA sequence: TGTGCCAGTAGTATCGACCCAGAGCTACCCCAGCATTTT.